A single sample gave rise to the 9 T cell receptor beta chains below, sequenced in a study of blood T cell repertoires in COVID-19 (TCRdb year 2020). Library prep was done by the immunoSEQ multiplex PCR assay. TCRdb holds this immuneACCESS table with in-frame rearrangements only. Some clones are missing; in checked studies, unresolved V genes explain under half, and the rest has no known cause. The table for this sample lists some 210,000 clones; roughly 87% of them were counted only once. Jointly, the top ten make up around 10% of the sample. The source material was PBMCs or T cells enriched from blood (not recorded which). These receptors all come from a man aged 18 to 29 with acute COVID-19.

The chain has TRBV28 and TRBJ2-5; 11 nucleotides agree with TRBD2. In germline, CDR1 is MDHEN, CDR2 SYDVKM. The CDR3 consists of 17 residues. With 8 bases clipped from V and 5 bases from J, the junction kept 16 bases outside the gene matches. CDR3 protein: CASLPQQIAGGPETQYF. The CDR3 DNA sequence: TGTGCCAGCCTCCCACAACAGATAGCGGGAGGGCCGGAGACCCAGTACTTC. Based on the CDR3 plus reference TRBV28 and TRBJ2-5, the full variable domain is DVKVTQSSRYLVKRTGEKVFLECVQDMDHENMFWYRQDPGLGLRLIYFSYDVKMKEKGDIPEGYSVSREKKERFSLILESASTNQTSMYLCASLPQQIAGGPETQYFGPGTRLLVL.

The CDR3 region is CAISGVRDEQYF. DNA for the CDR3: TGTGCCATCAGTGGAGTCAGGGACGAGCAGTACTTC. The V and J genes are TRBV10-3 and TRBJ2-7, with a weak D call TRBD1 (5 bases). The germline V gene has CDR1 ENHRY and CDR2 SYGVKD. The CDR3 sequence is 12 residues long. Trimming took off 4 bases at V and 5 bases at J, with 9 bases between the two ends.

The chain joins TRBV19 to TRBJ1-5; TRBD1 agrees at 8 bases. CDR1 and CDR2 from the germline V gene are LNHDA and SQIVND (reference sequence). The CDR3 length is 13 residues. V trimming: 8 bases; J trimming: 3 bases; junction bases outside the gene matches: 3. CDR3 DNA: TGTGCCAGTGCACAGGGGGACAATCAGCCCCAGCATTTT. Amino acid sequence: CASAQGDNQPQHF.

About this clone itself: Other nucleotide sequences in the sample specify the same CDR3. The chain recombines TRBV30 with TRBJ2-7; 9 bases are a match to TRBD1. CDR1 is GTSNPN, CDR2 SVGIG, per germline (reference sequence). V gave up 0 bases and J gave up 2 bases; unmatched junction bases: 2. CDR3 length: 14 amino acids. CDR3 region: CAWSVGTGTYEQYF. For the CDR3, the DNA is TGTGCCTGGAGTGTAGGGACAGGGACCTACGAGCAGTACTTC.

The gene calls are TRBV28 and TRBJ2-1; 9 bases are a match to TRBD2. The CDR3 length is 18 residues. J gave up 6 bases and V 2 bases, and 14 bases lay outside the gene matches. The germline gives CDR1 MDHEN, CDR2 SYDVKM. The CDR3 region has the DNA TGTGCCAGCAGTTTAAGGGGCCTTAGCGGGAGTAAAGTCAATGAGCAGTTCTTC. This sequence encodes CASSLRGLSGSKVNEQFF.

This chain's CDR3 is CASSLVRRKGSPLHF. The CDR3 bases are TGTGCCAGCAGTTTAGTTAGGAGGAAGGGTTCACCCCTCCACTTT. The V gene is TRBV28, the J gene TRBJ1-6; D call uncertain. The CDR3 contains 15 residues. In germline, CDR1 is MDHEN, CDR2 SYDVKM. V was pared by 2 bases and J by 9 bases, with 14 bases between.

The chain joins TRBV5-1 to TRBJ1-1; 7 nucleotides line up with TRBD1. Germline-derived CDR1 and CDR2 are SGHRS and YFSETQ. The CDR3 contains 14 residues. J gave up 1 base and V 4 bases, and 4 bases lay outside the gene matches. CDR3 sequence: CASSLGDRNTEAFF. The CDR3 bases are TGCGCCAGCAGCCTAGGGGACAGGAACACTGAAGCTTTCTTT.

The chain links TRBV4-1 to TRBJ2-3; a possible D gene is TRBD2 (6 bases). The V gene lost 1 base and the J gene lost 0 bases, with 17 bases spanning the gap. Germline-derived CDR1 and CDR2 are MGHRA and YSYEKL. The CDR3 consists of 18 residues. The CDR3 bases are TGCGCCAGCAGCCAAGGCCCCCCTAGCGTAACTAGCACAGATACGCAGTATTTT. Translating gives CASSQGPPSVTSTDTQYF.

The chain couples TRBV5-6 to TRBJ2-5, with D possibly TRBD2 on 5 matching bases. Deletions cut 0 bases from V and 0 bases from J, with 15 bases between. The CDR3 totals 17 residues. Germline V gene lookup returns CDR1 SGHDT and CDR2 YYEEEE. The CDR3, as DNA: TGTGCCAGCAGCTTGGCCGAGGGATGGGAGTACCAAGAGACCCAGTACTTC. Encoded protein: CASSLAEGWEYQETQYF.